The 18 T cell receptor beta chains below come from one sample, sequenced in a study of tumor T cells in aggressive B-cell lymphoma. Clones were sequenced by immunoSEQ multiplex PCR, and TCRdb holds only the in-frame ones, with some missing. The data show more than 3,500 clones, around 92% seen once. The source material was tumor tissue. Receptor source: an adult with diffuse large B cell lymphoma.

This clone has a single count. J is TRBJ2-7 and V is TRBV6-5, with 9 nucleotides matching TRBD1. The trim removed 2 bases at V and 3 bases at J, leaving 8 bases unmatched. CDR3 size: 16 residues. The V gene's germline CDR1 is MNHEY and CDR2 SVGAGI. CDR3 DNA: TGTGCCAGCAGTTACGCACACGGGACAGGGTTCTACGAGCAGTACTTC. Its protein product is CASSYAHGTGFYEQYF.

The chain has TRBV6-1 and TRBJ2-6, with D unresolved. The CDR3 consists of 16 residues. The ends were cut back, 4 bases at V and 4 bases at J, with 14 bases in the middle. The germline gives CDR1 MNHNS, CDR2 SASEGT. The CDR3 region is CASSATLGHGANVLTF. In nucleotides, the CDR3 is TGTGCCAGCAGTGCCACACTTGGGCACGGGGCCAACGTCCTGACTTTC.

The chain links TRBV7-9 to TRBJ2-1; no reliable D call. The CDR3 loop spans 11 amino acids. CDR1 SEHNR and CDR2 FQNEAQ come from the germline V gene (reference sequence). V shed 4 bases and J shed 6 bases, with 4 bases lying between them. CDR3 region: CASSSINEQFF. Written as DNA, the CDR3 is TGTGCCAGCAGCTCCATCAATGAGCAGTTCTTC.

The J gene is TRBJ2-5, the V gene TRBV9; 11 positions agree with TRBD2. This CDR3 region has 15 residues. Germline CDR1 and CDR2: SGDLS and YYNGEE. V lost 6 bases and J lost 5; bases outside the gene matches: 9. CDR3 residues: CASTIAGGPVETQYF. The CDR3 DNA sequence: TGTGCCAGCACCATAGCGGGAGGGCCTGTGGAGACCCAGTACTTC.

The chain is built from TRBV5-4 and TRBJ1-2; 8 bases align to TRBD1. In germline, CDR1 is SGHNT, CDR2 YYREEE (reference sequence). This CDR3 is built from 15 residues. Germline trimming cut 6 bases from V and 4 bases from J; bases unmatched to any gene: 11. CDR3 amino acids: CASTARGQGAYGYTF. CDR3 nucleotides: TGTGCCAGCACGGCTAGGGGGCAGGGGGCCTATGGCTACACCTTC.

The V gene is TRBV11-3, the J gene TRBJ2-2, with TRBD2 identical over 7 bases. The CDR3 loop spans 15 amino acids. V lost 5 bases and J lost 8; bases outside the gene matches: 11. Germline V gene lookup returns CDR1 SGHNT and CDR2 YENEEA. The CDR3 DNA follows: TGTGCCAGCAGCCCCCGGGACTACGATCCGGGGGAGCTGTTTTTT. It is translated as CASSPRDYDPGELFF.

The chain links TRBV7-6 to TRBJ2-6; no clear D. The V end was cut by 7 bases, the J end by 0 bases, with 13 bases between. CDR3 size: 16 residues. Germline CDR1 reads SGHVS; CDR2 reads FNYEAQ. The CDR3 is CASTPEPLSGANVLTF. For the CDR3, the DNA is TGTGCCAGCACACCGGAGCCCCTCTCTGGGGCCAACGTCCTGACTTTC.

The count of this clone is one. J is TRBJ1-1 and V is TRBV5-4; the match to TRBD1 covers 8 bases. Looked up from germline, CDR1 is SGHNT and CDR2 is YYREEE (reference sequence). The V segment lost 4 bases and the J segment 5 bases; nucleotides outside the gene matches: 7. CDR3 length equals 14 residues. The CDR3 region is CASSADRGRTEAFF. CDR3 sequence (DNA): TGTGCCAGCAGCGCTGACAGGGGCCGGACTGAAGCTTTCTTT.

The chain has TRBV2 and TRBJ2-7, with 9 bases identical to TRBD1. Per germline, CDR1 SNHLY and CDR2 FYNNEI. The CDR3 loop spans 14 amino acids. J lost 4 bases, V lost 6 bases, and 7 bases had no gene match. CDR3 coding DNA: TGTGCCAGCAGACCGGGACAGGGTAGATACGAGCAGTACTTC. Amino acids: CASRPGQGRYEQYF.

This chain links TRBV7-2 with TRBJ2-7; D is possibly TRBD2 (7 bases). Germline V gene data show CDR1 as SGHTA and CDR2 as FQGNSA. This CDR3 comprises 14 residues. V was cut by 4 bases and J by 3 bases, with 13 bases left in between. The CDR3 here is CASSSRGGFYEQYF. The CDR3 region has the DNA TGTGCCAGCAGCTCAAGGGGGGGCTTCTACGAGCAGTACTTC.

V usage is TRBV18 and J usage is TRBJ2-1; 8 nucleotides align to TRBD2. V lost 1 base and J lost 7; bases outside the gene matches: 0. Germline V lookup: CDR1 KGHSH, CDR2 LQKENI. There are 13 residues in the CDR3. The CDR3 DNA reads as TGTGCCAGCTCACCACAGCGGGGGAATGAGCAGTTCTTC. This gives the protein CASSPQRGNEQFF.

The J gene is TRBJ1-1, the V gene TRBV6-5, with a possible D match to TRBD1 (5 bases). Trimming stripped 4 bases from V and 0 bases from J, with 12 bases between. The CDR3 has 15 amino acids. Germline V CDR1 and CDR2: MNHEY, SVGAGI. This CDR3 reads CASSWGPEMNTEAFF. The CDR3 DNA is TGTGCCAGCAGTTGGGGCCCGGAAATGAACACTGAAGCTTTCTTT.

This sequence joins TRBV5-6 and TRBJ2-2, with a weak D call TRBD2 (6 bases). The CDR3 is made up of 14 amino acids. Trimming pared 5 bases from V and 4 bases from J, leaving 12 bases between. Germline assignment: CDR1 SGHDT and CDR2 YYEEEE. DNA for the CDR3: TGTGCCAGCAGTTATAGCGGTCCCACCGGGGAGCTGTTTTTT. Translating gives CASSYSGPTGELFF.

For this clone: Other DNA variants within this sample encode the same CDR3. The V gene is TRBV6-4, the J gene TRBJ2-1; 7 nucleotides align to TRBD2. CDR3 length equals 15 residues. Germline V CDR1 and CDR2: MRHNA, SNTAGT. The V gene end was trimmed by 0 bases and the J gene end by 8 bases; junction bases not matched to a gene: 7. The CDR3 here is CASSDSSSGSDEQFF. CDR3 nucleotide sequence: TGTGCCAGCAGTGACTCGTCTAGCGGAAGCGATGAGCAGTTCTTC.

The chain combines TRBV5-6 with TRBJ2-3; a weak D match, TRBD1 (6 bases). CDR3 size: 16 residues. V lost 0 bases and J 2 bases, leaving 13 bases between the germline ends. Germline assignment: CDR1 SGHDT and CDR2 YYEEEE. Written as DNA, the CDR3 is TGTGCCAGCAGCTTGGCAGGGACATACAACACAGATACGCAGTATTTT. This gives the protein CASSLAGTYNTDTQYF.

V usage is TRBV10-3 and J usage is TRBJ1-2, with 10 bases lining up with TRBD1. With V trimmed by 4 bases and J by 2 bases, 4 bases remained unmatched. The CDR3 sequence is 15 residues long. The V gene's germline CDR1 is ENHRY and CDR2 SYGVKD. CDR3 bases: TGTGCCATCAGTGGCGACAGGGGGCGGAACTATGGCTACACCTTC. The encoded protein is CAISGDRGRNYGYTF.

The rearrangement uses TRBV19 and TRBJ2-2, with D possibly being TRBD2 (5 bases). The germline V gene encodes CDR1 LNHDA and CDR2 SQIVND (reference sequence). V was shortened by 11 bases and J by 6 bases, with 19 bases between the two germline ends. The CDR3 loop spans 14 amino acids. CDR3 nucleotide sequence: TGTGCCGTTCAAATGGCGGAGGTCCCCGGGGAGCTGTTTTTT. Amino acids: CAVQMAEVPGELFF. The entire variable domain, with the rest obtained from reference TRBV19 and TRBJ2-2, is as follows: DGGITQSPKYLFRKEGQNVTLSCEQNLNHDAMYWYRQDPGQGLRLIYYSQIVNDFQKGDIAEGYSVSREKKESFPLTVTSAQKNPTAFYLCAVQMAEVPGELFFGEGSRLTVL.

This sequence joins TRBV9 and TRBJ2-3, with 15 nucleotides matching TRBD2. The V gene's germline CDR1 is SGDLS and CDR2 YYNGEE. Trimming at V came to 3 bases and at J to 4 bases, leaving 0 bases not matched to a gene. This CDR3 contains 15 residues. The CDR3 spells CASSGTSGRADTQYF. The CDR3 DNA sequence: TGTGCCAGCAGCGGGACTAGCGGGAGGGCAGATACGCAGTATTTT.